This TCR beta chain is from a study of blood T cell repertoires in COVID-19. Recruitment covered some 25 US areas and drew participants whose ages spanned about 18 to 95 years. Participants in the exposed group had met a COVID-19 case in the 2 weeks before joining the study. Libraries were prepared by immunoSEQ multiplex PCR; TCRdb keeps only in-frame clonotypes and omits some of them. Of more than 350,000 clones in the sample, over 75% are singletons; the top ten hold less than 1.5%. This sequence originates from a woman aged 18-30 years who had been exposed to COVID-19. What was sequenced was PBMCs or T cells enriched from blood (not recorded which).

The CDR3 nucleotides are TGTGCCAGTAGTATTTCAGGGCAGTCCCAGCATTTT. Residues: CASSISGQSQHF. The V gene is TRBV19, the J gene TRBJ1-5; D is possibly TRBD1 (5 bases). CDR1 is LNHDA and CDR2 is SQIVND in the germline V gene (reference sequence). V was clipped by 3 bases and J by 11 bases, with 11 bases between them. CDR3 size: 12 residues.